The present T cell receptor (beta chain) was sequenced within a study of breast tumors, draining lymph nodes, adjacent tissues. Regarding this clonotype: No antigen is known for it. The junction differs from germline at one of its ends, possibly a read error.

General study results and limits: Data fit most tumor T cells coming from lymph node, expanding in tumor. Tumor repertoires ranked between lymph nodes and nontumor tissue in diversity, with V and J gene preferences.

TCRdb used MiXCR to reprocess the multiplex PCR reads, holding one entry per CDR3 protein. This table holds approximately 88,000 distinct CDR3 sequences, roughly 28% found once. The CDR3 runs to 14 residues. Germline assignment: CDR1 SGHRS and CDR2 YFSETQ. Axillary draining lymph nodes of breast cancer patients supplied the node samples. The chain has TRBV5-1 and TRBJ2-3; D unresolved. What was sequenced was axillary lymph node tissue. The receptor was derived from a female donor with breast cancer. Some clones in this sample may be carry-over from other donors' samples. Here the CDR3 reads CARSLGSDADTQYF. As DNA, the CDR3 is TGCGCCCGCAGCTTGGGTAGTGACGCAGATACGCAGTATTTT.